This T cell receptor (beta chain) was found in a study of cytomegalovirus exposure and HLA in healthy donors. In germline, CDR1 is SGHRS, CDR2 YFSETQ. The CDR3 runs to 14 residues. V shed 0 bases, J shed 7 bases, and the junction held 6 bases outside the gene matches. Comments on this clone: What it recognizes is unknown.

60 Vbeta and 13 Jbeta primers were used in PCR. TCRdb keeps only in-frame clones here, not all; method: immunoSEQ multiplex PCR. The table records about 130,000 clones, 77% of them present only once. Study results and caveats: In a later analysis, HLA-associated beta chains showed higher expansion and lower generation probabilities than comparable chains. In vitro testing confirmed three CMV-associated chains as specific for CMV antigens.

The sequencing input was PBMCs. The TCR comes from a male donor in good health and CMV-seronegative. The rearrangement links TRBV5-1 to TRBJ2-5; 7 nucleotides align to TRBD2. In nucleotides, the CDR3 is TGCGCCAGCAGCTTGGGTGCGGGGGACGGGACCCAGTACTTC. Residues: CASSLGAGDGTQYF.